These 26 T cell receptor beta chains came from one sample sequenced in a study of blood T cell repertoires in COVID-19. Here immunoSEQ multiplex PCR was the method, and the copy in TCRdb shows in-frame clones only, minus some. This table holds some 250,000 clones, approximately 91% found once. The sample was PBMCs or T cells enriched from blood (not recorded which). These receptor sequences come from a middle-aged woman with acute COVID-19.

The chain combines TRBV27 with TRBJ2-7, with D perhaps TRBD1 (5 bases). The V gene's germline CDR1 is MNHEY and CDR2 SMNVEV (reference sequence). Between the trimmed V and J ends, which lost 6 bases and 3 bases, there was a span of 12 bases. The CDR3 is 13 residues long. For the CDR3, the DNA is TGTGCCAGCAGCCCCAGGGCCGGCTACGAGCAGTACTTC. Protein product: CASSPRAGYEQYF.

V gene TRBV5-1 combines with J gene TRBJ1-4, with D perhaps TRBD1 (6 bases). Germline V gene data show CDR1 as SGHRS and CDR2 as YFSETQ. Trimming left V 4 bases short and J 5 bases short, with 15 bases between. The CDR3 spans 15 residues. The CDR3 DNA sequence: TGCGCCAGCAGCGTGGGCGGACAGAAAAATGAAAAACTGTTTTTT. This gives the protein CASSVGGQKNEKLFF.

The chain uses TRBV18 and TRBJ1-2, with 8 bases lining up with TRBD1. V was pared by 3 bases and J by 4 bases, with 7 bases of the junction left unmatched. CDR1 and CDR2 from the germline V gene are KGHSH and LQKENI. The CDR3 extends over 15 amino acids. This CDR3 is CASSPDRDRLYGYTF. In nucleotides, the CDR3 is TGTGCCAGCTCACCTGACCGGGACAGGCTCTATGGCTACACCTTC. Filled out from reference TRBV18 and TRBJ1-2, the complete variable domain reads NAGVMQNPRHLVRRRGQEARLRCSPMKGHSHVYWYRQLPEEGLKFMVYLQKENIIDESGMPKERFSAEFPKEGPSILRIQQVVRGDSAAYFCASSPDRDRLYGYTFGSGTRLTVV.

This clone was seen a single time. The V call is TRBV15, the J call TRBJ2-6; possibly TRBD1 for D (6 bases). The CDR3 sequence is 17 residues long. Germline CDR1 is LNHNV and CDR2 is YYDKDF (reference sequence). Trimming pared 0 bases from V and 0 bases from J, leaving 9 bases between. The CDR3 nucleotides read TGTGCCACCAGCAGAGAGAAAGGGGGCTCTGGGGCCAACGTCCTGACTTTC. Translating gives CATSREKGGSGANVLTF.

CDR3 nucleotides: TGTGCCAGCAGTGCGCGATCCGTATCGTCCTATAATTCACCCCTCCACTTT. Amino acids: CASSARSVSSYNSPLHF. The rearrangement joins TRBV28 to TRBJ1-6; D is unclear. V lost 5 bases and J lost 1, with 15 bases in between. Germline V gives CDR1 MDHEN, CDR2 SYDVKM. The CDR3 is 17 residues long.

Here the CDR3 reads CASSSPPGVTYGYTF. The CDR3 nucleotides read TGTGCCAGCAGTTCCCCCCCGGGGGTTACCTATGGCTACACCTTC. The rearrangement uses TRBV28 and TRBJ1-2; the D gene is possibly TRBD1 (5 bases). Germline V gene sequence: CDR1 MDHEN, CDR2 SYDVKM. This CDR3 is built from 15 residues. Trimming pared 4 bases from V and 4 bases from J, leaving 16 bases between.

This chain joins TRBV25-1 and TRBJ1-5, with D unclear. The CDR3 consists of 14 residues. CDR1 is MGHDK and CDR2 is SYGVNS in the germline V gene. V was trimmed by 7 bases and J by 1 base, leaving 11 bases between them. The CDR3 DNA reads as TGTGCCAGCAAACGACCTAGGAGCAATCAGCCCCAGCATTTT. Residues: CASKRPRSNQPQHF.

A single count supports this clone. This chain connects TRBV7-9 to TRBJ1-6; D unresolved. Trimming shortened V by 3 bases and J by 9 bases, and 12 bases separated the two germline ends. The CDR3 is 14 residues long. Germline-derived CDR1 and CDR2 are SEHNR and FQNEAQ (reference sequence). CDR3 DNA sequence: TGTGCCAGCAGCTTGGAACAGCCCAGTTCACCCCTCCACTTT. Protein product: CASSLEQPSSPLHF. The whole variable domain, remainder taken from reference TRBV7-9 and TRBJ1-6, is DTGVSQNPRHKITKRGQNVTFRCDPISEHNRLYWYRQTLGQGPEFLTYFQNEAQLEKSRLLSDRFSAERPKGSFSTLEIQRTEQGDSAMYLCASSLEQPSSPLHFGNGTRLTVT.

V gene TRBV6-5 combines with J gene TRBJ2-7, with 7 nucleotides matching TRBD2. The CDR3 has 15 amino acids. After removal of 6 bases from V and 2 bases from J, the junction contained 10 bases not matched to a gene. Germline CDR1 and CDR2: MNHEY and SVGAGI. The CDR3 DNA reads as TGTGCCAGCAGCCCCGAATCTGCGGGGGCCTACGAGCAGTACTTC. Its protein product is CASSPESAGAYEQYF.

This chain links TRBV7-2 with TRBJ1-2; a possible D gene is TRBD1 (6 bases). Per germline, CDR1 SGHTA and CDR2 FQGNSA. The V end lost 5 bases, the J end lost 3 bases, and 10 bases lay between the germline ends. CDR3 length equals 13 residues. The CDR3 DNA sequence: TGTGCCAGCAGCCCTCCAGGGGACTATGGCTACACCTTC. This encodes CASSPPGDYGYTF.

This chain joins TRBV30 and TRBJ2-3, with 13 bases that match TRBD2. Germline CDR1 GTSNPN, CDR2 SVGIG (reference sequence). V gave up 8 bases and J gave up 8 bases; unmatched junction bases: 10. The CDR3 is 14 amino acids. The CDR3 DNA is TGTGCCGGGCGGACTAGCGGGAGTGGGAGTACGCAGTATTTT. Its translation is CAGRTSGSGSTQYF.

V is TRBV7-2 and J is TRBJ2-1; 9 positions match TRBD2. With V trimmed by 4 bases and J by 8 bases, 12 bases remained unmatched. The CDR3 runs to 16 residues. Looked up from germline, CDR1 is SGHTA and CDR2 is FQGNSA. The CDR3 sequence is CASSSLAGAQVDEQFF. CDR3 DNA: TGTGCCAGCAGCTCCTTAGCGGGAGCCCAGGTAGATGAGCAGTTCTTC.

The chain uses TRBV30 and TRBJ1-1; D uncertain. Germline assignment: CDR1 GTSNPN and CDR2 SVGIG (reference sequence). The CDR3 is 12 residues long. V was pared by 0 bases and J by 7 bases, with 9 bases between. The CDR3 DNA sequence: TGTGCCTGGAGTGTCGTAATTCTTGAAGCTTTCTTT. This codes for CAWSVVILEAFF.

This rearrangement joins TRBV6-2 or TRBV6-3 to TRBJ2-2; D gene uncertain. Germline values: CDR1 MNHEY, CDR2 SVGEGT. The length of the CDR3 is 11 residues. With 6 bases removed from V and 7 bases from J, the gap between germline ends came to 6 bases. In DNA, the CDR3 is TGTGCCAGCAGCCAGAGCGGGGAGCTGTTTTTT. Translating gives CASSQSGELFF.

This chain uses TRBV3-1 (or the pseudogene TRBV3-2) with TRBJ2-1; D possibly corresponds to TRBD1 (5 bases). V shed 4 bases and J shed 3 bases, with 10 bases lying between them. Germline CDR1 reads LGHDT; CDR2 reads YNNKEL (reference sequence). This CDR3 spans 14 amino acids. CDR3 bases: TGTGCCAGCAGCCCCGGACATCTCTACAATGAGCAGTTCTTC. Translation gives CASSPGHLYNEQFF.

In DNA, the CDR3 is TGTGCCACCAGCAGATCAGGGGAAAATCAGCCCCAGCATTTT. Its protein product is CATSRSGENQPQHF. V is TRBV15 and J is TRBJ1-5; TRBD1 is a possible D gene (6 bases). V was shortened by 2 bases and J by 4 bases, with 9 bases between the two germline ends. CDR3 size: 14 residues. Per the germline V gene, CDR1 is LNHNV and CDR2 is YYDKDF (reference sequence).

This chain uses TRBV28 with TRBJ1-2, with 7 bases aligning to TRBD1. The germline V gene has CDR1 MDHEN and CDR2 SYDVKM. With 5 bases clipped from V and 6 bases from J, the junction kept 9 bases outside the gene matches. The CDR3 spans 14 residues. CDR3 amino acids: CASSLTPGGNGYTF. CDR3 nucleotide sequence: TGTGCCAGCAGTCTGACCCCAGGGGGTAATGGCTACACCTTC.

The V and J genes are TRBV5-5 and TRBJ2-1; 7 bases fit TRBD2. Germline CDR1 is SGHKS and CDR2 is YYEKEE (reference sequence). This CDR3 has 16 residues. J was trimmed by 0 bases and V by 4 bases; bases with no gene match: 7. CDR3 nucleotides: TGTGCCAGCAGCCTAAAGGGAGGGTACTCCTACAATGAGCAGTTCTTC. Protein sequence: CASSLKGGYSYNEQFF. Drawing the rest from reference TRBV5-5 and TRBJ2-1, the complete variable domain is DAGVTQSPTHLIKTRGQQVTLRCSPISGHKSVSWYQQVLGQGPQFIFQYYEKEERGRGNFPDRFSARQFPNYSSELNVNALLLGDSALYLCASSLKGGYSYNEQFFGPGTRLTVL.

The chain carries TRBV7-6 and TRBJ2-5, with 9 positions matching TRBD2. Germline CDR1 reads SGHVS; CDR2 reads FNYEAQ. CDR3 length: 17 residues. J gave up 2 bases and V 4 bases, and 11 bases lay outside the gene matches. This chain's CDR3 is CASSSRLAVGGQETQYF. In DNA, the CDR3 is TGTGCCAGCAGCTCTAGACTAGCGGTTGGGGGGCAAGAGACCCAGTACTTC.

V usage is TRBV7-2 and J usage is TRBJ1-4; D is possibly TRBD1 (5 bases). The germline V and J ends were trimmed by 5 bases and 7 bases, with 8 bases remaining between them. The CDR3 length is 12 residues. Germline values: CDR1 SGHTA, CDR2 FQGNSA. The DNA for the CDR3 is TGTGCCAGCAGCCGTAGGGGTGAAAAACTGTTTTTT. Residues: CASSRRGEKLFF.

This clone was observed once. J is TRBJ1-6 and V is TRBV20-1, with a possible D match to TRBD1 (6 bases). This CDR3 is 15 amino acids long. V was cut by 3 bases and J by 4 bases, with 13 bases left in between. Germline lookup yields CDR1 DFQATT and CDR2 SNEGSKA (reference sequence). The CDR3 reads CSASDGQRYNSPLHF. CDR3 in DNA: TGCAGTGCTAGTGATGGACAGCGTTATAATTCACCCCTCCACTTT.

The chain joins TRBV7-8 to TRBJ2-3, with no clear D. Germline CDR1 SGHVS, CDR2 FQNEAQ. The CDR3 has 15 amino acids. With 0 bases removed from V and 1 base from J, the gap between germline ends came to 8 bases. CDR3 region: CASSLARRGTDTQYF. For the CDR3, the DNA is TGTGCCAGCAGCTTAGCGCGCCGGGGCACAGATACGCAGTATTTT.

V is TRBV29-1 and J is TRBJ2-3, with a tentative D call TRBD1 (5 bases). From germline, CDR1 is SQVTM and CDR2 ANQGSEA. The CDR3 has 16 amino acids. V lost 5 bases and J lost 1, with 19 bases in between. In DNA form, the CDR3 reads TGCAGCGTTAACATGAGACAGTCCTTTGGCACAGATACGCAGTATTTT. Amino acids: CSVNMRQSFGTDTQYF.

The CDR3 region has the DNA TGTGCCAGCAGTGAATTCTGGCGGGAGGGCCGTAACGAGCAGTACTTC. It specifies CASSEFWREGRNEQYF. The J gene is TRBJ2-7, the V gene TRBV25-1; 9 bases match TRBD2. Germline CDR1 and CDR2: MGHDK and SYGVNS. Trimming took 1 base from V and 5 from J; bases not matched to a gene: 9. CDR3 length: 16 amino acids.

V and J are TRBV7-9 and TRBJ2-1; 8 nucleotides match TRBD2. The germline V gene has CDR1 SEHNR and CDR2 FQNEAQ (reference sequence). CDR3 length equals 15 residues. Trimming took 6 bases from V and 4 from J; bases not matched to a gene: 8. The CDR3 nucleotides are TGTGCCAGCAGTTCCAGCGGGAGAAGGTACAATGAGCAGTTCTTC. Translated, it gives CASSSSGRRYNEQFF.

The chain uses TRBV24-1 and TRBJ2-3, with TRBD1 matching 9 bases. The CDR3 extends over 15 amino acids. CDR1 is KGHDR and CDR2 is SFDVKD in the germline V gene. V shed 3 bases, J shed 5 bases, and the junction held 5 bases outside the gene matches. In DNA, the CDR3 is TGTGCCACCAGTGATCGGACAGGGGTGGGAGATACGCAGTATTTT. Translating gives CATSDRTGVGDTQYF.